This T cell receptor (beta chain) was recorded in a study of human T cells and chemical hapten exposure. Study-level findings and limits: Unchanged with DPC sensitization were TCRs above 1 in 1000 frequency.

This clonotype was observed a few times. Its antigen is unidentified. Individual cDNA molecules had unique molecular identifiers attached to them by the library. In the original workflow: Ranging from roughly 20,000 to 750,000, TCR counts per sample had a median value of approximately 97,000. TCRdb passed the 5' RACE reads through MiXCR, listing each CDR3 protein once. These V and J calls rely on TCRdb rather than the paper's analysis. This sample has tens of thousands of distinct CDR3 sequences, with more than 7.5% found just once. Trimming shortened V by 5 bases and J by 3 bases, and 16 bases separated the two germline ends. Germline V gives CDR1 MNHEY, CDR2 SMNVEV (reference sequence). This CDR3 is built from 15 residues. Total RNA was extracted from unfractionated whole blood.

The chain uses TRBV27 and TRBJ1-1, with a weak D call TRBD1 (6 bases). The source of this sequence is a male donor in good health. Here the CDR3 DNA reads TGTGCCAGCAGTCCTATAGGGGGGACGTACACTGAAGCTTTCTTT. It codes for CASSPIGGTYTEAFF.